These 9 T cell receptor beta chains share one sample of origin, sequenced in a study of regulatory T cells in long-lasting Graves disease. Combining iRepertoire HTBI primers with Arm-PCR of CDR3 regions, the authors built TCR beta libraries. One entry per CDR3 protein, called by TCRdb with MiXCR from the multiplex PCR reads. The sample carries approximately 400,000 distinct CDR3 sequences, 10% to 15% recorded once. Documented time point: newly diagnosed GD, antithyroid drugs for less than 3 months. Isolated PBMC RNA provided the starting material for the TCR library. This same sample was also taken into another study, of T cells in Graves' hyperthyroidism and ophthalmopathy.

The specimen was peripheral blood mononuclear cells (PBMCs), collected at new diagnosis, from a patient treated with antithyroid drugs. The receptor source for this set is a woman aged 18-35 years with Graves disease.

This chain links TRBV20-1 with TRBJ2-5, with D possibly called TRBD1 or TRBD2 (5 bases each). This CDR3 is built from 18 residues. With 2 bases removed from V and 3 bases from J, the gap between germline ends came to 25 bases. Germline V gives CDR1 DFQATT, CDR2 SNEGSKA (reference sequence). CDR3 residues: CSARSKSISWDQEETQYF. In DNA, the CDR3 is TGCAGTGCTAGATCCAAATCCATCTCTTGGGACCAAGAAGAGACCCAGTACTTC.

This clonotype was seen ten or more times. The chain is built from TRBV6-2 or TRBV6-3 and TRBJ2-3; D not certain. Germline V gene sequence: CDR1 MNHEY, CDR2 SVGEGT. With 4 bases removed from V and 5 bases from J, the gap between germline ends came to 13 bases. The CDR3 loop spans 14 amino acids. The CDR3 reads CASSFGLKRDTQYF. The CDR3 DNA is TGTGCCAGCAGTTTCGGCCTTAAACGAGATACGCAGTATTTT.

This clonotype showed up many times. V and J are TRBV11-2 and TRBJ2-1; TRBD1 matches 7 bases. Per germline, CDR1 SGHAT and CDR2 FQNNGV. Trimming took 1 base from V and 6 from J; bases not matched to a gene: 9. The CDR3 is 16 residues long. The CDR3 DNA follows: TGTGCCAGCAGCTTAGTGGGGACAGCTAAGCCCAATGAGCAGTTCTTC. As protein: CASSLVGTAKPNEQFF. Using reference TRBV11-2 and TRBJ2-1 for the parts outside the CDR3, the full variable domain is EAGVAQSPRYKIIEKRQSVAFWCNPISGHATLYWYQQILGQGPKLLIQFQNNGVVDDSQLPKDRFSAERLKGVDSTLKIQPAKLEDSAVYLCASSLVGTAKPNEQFFGPGTRLTVL.

There are many counts of this clonotype. The V call is TRBV7-9, the J call TRBJ1-2; weak D call: TRBD1 (5 bases). The CDR3 length is 14 residues. Trimming stripped 8 bases from V and 2 bases from J, with 15 bases between. Germline V gene lookup returns CDR1 SEHNR and CDR2 FQNEAQ (reference sequence). CDR3 nucleotides: TGTGCCAGCGGGGCAGGGATAAACAACTATGGCTACACCTTC. Translation: CASGAGINNYGYTF.

The V call is TRBV15, the J call TRBJ2-1; TRBD2 aligns across 10 bases. The CDR3 contains 16 residues. The trim removed 0 bases at V and 6 bases at J, leaving 5 bases unmatched. Per the germline V gene, CDR1 is LNHNV and CDR2 is YYDKDF (reference sequence). CDR3 loop: CATSRELASGSNEQFF. The CDR3 DNA follows: TGTGCCACCAGCAGAGAGTTGGCTAGCGGGAGCAATGAGCAGTTCTTC. Full variable domain (rest looked up from reference TRBV15 and TRBJ2-1): DAMVIQNPRYQVTQFGKPVTLSCSQTLNHNVMYWYQQKSSQAPKLLFHYYDKDFNNEADTPDNFQSRRPNTSFCFLDIRSPGLGDTAMYLCATSRELASGSNEQFFGPGTRLTVL.

This clonotype appeared a few times. The V and J genes are TRBV27 and TRBJ2-7; D gene uncertain. Trimming cost V 2 bases and J 1 base, with 6 bases left between them. This CDR3 is 13 amino acids long. Germline CDR1 reads MNHEY; CDR2 reads SMNVEV (reference sequence). The chain's CDR3 is CASSLTGSYEQYV. For the CDR3, the DNA is TGTGCCAGCAGTTTAACGGGTTCCTACGAGCAGTACGTC.

In this sample, this clonotype turned up many times. This chain joins TRBV6-1 and TRBJ2-3, with D perhaps matching TRBD2 (5 bases). The CDR3 runs 14 residues. Germline V gene data show CDR1 as MNHNS and CDR2 as SASEGT. Trimming removed 8 bases from V and 8 bases from J, with 20 bases in between. The CDR3, as DNA: TGTGCCAGCCGGGATCTAGGGATGGGAGCTACGCAGTATTTT. This gives the protein CASRDLGMGATQYF.

At least ten counts were recorded for this clonotype. V is TRBV6-5 and J is TRBJ2-7; 10 nucleotides align to TRBD2. Trimming cost V 2 bases and J 2 bases; bases outside gene matches: 15. The CDR3 has 19 amino acids. Germline V gene lookup returns CDR1 MNHEY and CDR2 SVGAGI. CDR3 nucleotide sequence: TGTGCCAGCAGTTACGGACCTAGCGGGAGCTACCCGCGGGCCTACGAGCAGTACTTC. Translation gives CASSYGPSGSYPRAYEQYF.

This clonotype was picked up many times. A junction boundary mismatches the germline segment, possibly from a read error. The chain carries TRBV12-3 or TRBV12-4 and TRBJ2-1; unclear D gene. The CDR3 sequence is 13 residues long. CDR3 in DNA: TGTGCCAGCAGTTTAGGTACCTACAATGAGCAGCTCTTC. It is translated as CASSLGTYNEQLF.